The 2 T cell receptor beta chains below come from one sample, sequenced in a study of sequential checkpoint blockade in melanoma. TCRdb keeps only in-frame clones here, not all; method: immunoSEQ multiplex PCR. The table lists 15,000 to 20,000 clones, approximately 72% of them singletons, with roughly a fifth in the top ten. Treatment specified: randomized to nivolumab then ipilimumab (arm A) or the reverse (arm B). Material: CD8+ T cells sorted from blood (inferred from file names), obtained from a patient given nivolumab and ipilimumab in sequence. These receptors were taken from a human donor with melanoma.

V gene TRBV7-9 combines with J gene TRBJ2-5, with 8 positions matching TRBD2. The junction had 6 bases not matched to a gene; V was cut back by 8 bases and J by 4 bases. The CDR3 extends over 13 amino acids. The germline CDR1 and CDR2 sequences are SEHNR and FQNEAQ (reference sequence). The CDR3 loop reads CASSPGGLETQYF. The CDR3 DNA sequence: TGTGCCAGCTCCCCGGGGGGGCTAGAGACCCAGTACTTC.

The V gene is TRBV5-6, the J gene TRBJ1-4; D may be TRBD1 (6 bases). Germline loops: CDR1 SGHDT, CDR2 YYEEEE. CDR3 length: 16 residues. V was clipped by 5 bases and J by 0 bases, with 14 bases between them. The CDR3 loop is CASRQGQMATNEKLFF. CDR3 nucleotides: TGTGCCAGCAGACAAGGACAGATGGCAACTAATGAAAAACTGTTTTTT.